The 6 T cell receptor beta chains given below trace back to one sample, sequenced in a study of blood T cell repertoires in COVID-19. Libraries were prepared by immunoSEQ multiplex PCR; TCRdb keeps only in-frame clonotypes and omits some of them. The sample lists approximately 200,000 clones; over 75% were seen once. Sequenced input: peripheral blood. The source of these receptors is a human donor in a cohort sampled during active COVID-19.

The sample holds one count of this clone. The V and J genes are TRBV5-8 and TRBJ1-1, with D unresolved. CDR1 and CDR2 (germline): SGHTS, YDEGEE. V was clipped by 3 bases and J by 4 bases, with 19 bases between them. The CDR3 consists of 16 residues. The CDR3 protein is CASSSNPWGVGTEAFF. In DNA, the CDR3 is TGTGCCAGCAGCTCAAACCCCTGGGGAGTTGGCACTGAAGCTTTCTTT.

V and J are TRBV5-1 and TRBJ2-6; 7 bases are shared with TRBD1. The CDR3 has 19 amino acids. In germline, CDR1 is SGHRS, CDR2 YFSETQ. Losses at the gene ends were 1 base for V and 0 bases for J; bases not matched to a gene: 10. CDR3 nucleotide sequence: TGCGCCAGCAGCTTGATTACAGGGGTGAGGGCCTCTGGGGCCAACGTCCTGACTTTC. This translates into CASSLITGVRASGANVLTF.

This clone was detected a few times. The V gene is TRBV9, the J gene TRBJ1-2, with D tentatively TRBD1 (5 bases). The CDR3 loop spans 14 amino acids. V lost 0 bases to trimming and J lost 3 bases, with 9 bases between them. The germline V gene encodes CDR1 SGDLS and CDR2 YYNGEE. CDR3 loop: CASSVGPGHYGYTF. The CDR3 nucleotides are TGTGCCAGCAGCGTAGGTCCAGGGCACTATGGCTACACCTTC.

The chain uses TRBV13 and TRBJ1-3; D is unresolved. This CDR3 region has 14 residues. Trimming took 6 bases from V and 0 from J, leaving 9 bases between them. Germline V gives CDR1 PRHDT, CDR2 FYEKMQ (reference sequence). The CDR3 protein is CASSFRGSGNTIYF. Here the CDR3 DNA reads TGTGCCAGCAGTTTCCGGGGCTCTGGAAACACCATATATTTT.

This chain joins TRBV29-1 and TRBJ2-3; D possibly corresponds to TRBD2 (6 bases). The CDR3 extends over 13 amino acids. Germline V lookup: CDR1 SQVTM, CDR2 ANQGSEA. V was trimmed by 6 bases and J by 7 bases, leaving 17 bases between them. CDR3 in amino acids: CSVPGDPTNTQYF. The CDR3 DNA sequence: TGCAGCGTGCCGGGGGATCCGACAAATACGCAGTATTTT.

The rearrangement uses TRBV20-1 and TRBJ1-2; D is unresolved. Trimming took 2 bases from V and 2 from J, leaving 3 bases between them. Germline V gene data show CDR1 as DFQATT and CDR2 as SNEGSKA (reference sequence). This CDR3 is 11 amino acids long. The CDR3 region is CSARRNYGYTF. The CDR3 nucleotides are TGCAGTGCTAGACGGAACTATGGCTACACCTTC.